Listed here are 27 T cell receptor beta chains from one sample, sequenced in a study of blood T cell repertoires in COVID-19. Sequencing was performed with immunoSEQ multiplex PCR; in TCRdb, only in-frame clones are kept and a portion is missing. The repertoire has roughly 150,000 clones, 75% to 90% of them found once; the top ten carry about an eighth. Sequenced sample: peripheral blood. The source is a young man with COVID-19, enrolled during active disease.

The rearrangement uses TRBV5-1 and TRBJ2-1; possible D gene TRBD2, 5 bases. In germline, CDR1 is SGHRS, CDR2 YFSETQ. The CDR3 loop spans 15 amino acids. Trimming left V 0 bases short and J 4 bases short, with 11 bases between. CDR3: CASSLEGSEYNEQFF. The CDR3 nucleotides read TGCGCCAGCAGCTTGGAGGGTAGCGAATACAATGAGCAGTTCTTC.

V and J are TRBV13 and TRBJ2-5; 14 nucleotides align to TRBD2. CDR3 size: 17 residues. Trimming removed 4 bases from V and 5 bases from J; junction bases left unmatched: 9. The germline CDR1 and CDR2 sequences are PRHDT and FYEKMQ (reference sequence). CDR3 sequence: CASSSKTSGRALETQYF. For the CDR3, the DNA is TGTGCCAGCAGCTCTAAGACTAGCGGGAGGGCCCTTGAGACCCAGTACTTC.

The rearrangement joins TRBV2 to TRBJ2-7; 8 nucleotides match TRBD2. Trimming removed 4 bases from V and 4 bases from J; junction bases left unmatched: 6. CDR3 length: 14 residues. Germline-derived CDR1 and CDR2 are SNHLY and FYNNEI. CDR3 sequence (DNA): TGTGCCAGCAGTGCAGGACTAGCTCTGTACGAGCAGTACTTC. Amino acid sequence: CASSAGLALYEQYF.

The V gene is TRBV6-5, the J gene TRBJ2-7; 9 nucleotides align to TRBD1. J gave up 3 bases and V 8 bases, and 5 bases lay outside the gene matches. The CDR3 contains 13 residues. Germline CDR1 is MNHEY and CDR2 is SVGAGI. CDR3 sequence reads: CASYGQGYYEQYF. The CDR3, as DNA: TGTGCCAGCTACGGACAGGGGTACTACGAGCAGTACTTC.

This clone was seen once. The J gene is TRBJ2-4, the V gene TRBV19; D might be TRBD1 (6 bases). The V end lost 1 base, the J end lost 1 base, and 11 bases lay between the germline ends. The CDR3 consists of 16 residues. CDR1 is LNHDA, CDR2 SQIVND, per germline (reference sequence). CDR3 in amino acids: CASSIVLGHAKNIQYF. CDR3 DNA: TGTGCCAGTAGTATAGTCTTGGGACACGCCAAAAACATTCAGTACTTC.

Regarding this clone: A much larger clone sits a single nucleotide away, making a read error possible. The same CDR3 can be traced to other DNA sequences in this sample. This chain joins TRBV4-3 and TRBJ1-1; D may be TRBD1 (5 bases). This CDR3 region has 15 residues. V lost 0 bases to trimming and J lost 1 base, with 9 bases between them. CDR1 and CDR2 from the germline V gene are LGHNA and YSLEER. The CDR3 DNA follows: TGCGCCAGCAGCCAAGATTCCGGGGGGAACACTGAAGCTTTCTTT. Residues: CASSQDSGGNTEAFF.

The chain is built from TRBV7-9 and TRBJ2-7; TRBD1 matches at 8 bases. The CDR3 contains 17 residues. Germline V CDR1 and CDR2: SEHNR, FQNEAQ (reference sequence). With V trimmed by 1 base and J by 0 bases, 8 bases remained unmatched. The CDR3 spells CASSLDSGDRSSYEQYF. The CDR3 bases are TGTGCCAGCAGCTTAGACTCTGGGGACAGGAGCTCCTACGAGCAGTACTTC.

The chain joins TRBV5-8 to TRBJ2-7, with unresolved D. The CDR3 length is 14 residues. CDR1 and CDR2 (germline): SGHTS, YDEGEE. The V end lost 2 bases, the J end lost 0 bases, and 9 bases lay between the germline ends. CDR3 DNA: TGTGCCAGCAGCTTTGGCACGCTCTCCTACGAGCAGTACTTC. This encodes CASSFGTLSYEQYF.

This chain connects TRBV4-1 to TRBJ2-2; a possible D gene is TRBD1 (6 bases). The CDR3 length is 16 residues. CDR1 and CDR2 from the germline V gene are MGHRA and YSYEKL. V was trimmed by 3 bases and J by 1 base, leaving 12 bases between them. The CDR3 sequence is CASSHPGTRNTGELFF. The CDR3 nucleotides are TGCGCCAGCAGCCACCCCGGGACACGGAACACCGGGGAGCTGTTTTTT.

The rearrangement uses TRBV6-6 and TRBJ2-1; 8 bases align to TRBD2. The CDR3 length is 14 residues. V lost 10 bases to trimming and J lost 6 bases; unmatched junction nucleotides: 11. CDR1 is MNHNY, CDR2 SVGAGI, per germline (reference sequence). CDR3 nucleotide sequence: TGTGCCACCTCCTCAGCGGGAGCTGGCAATGAGCAGTTCTTC. Protein: CATSSAGAGNEQFF.

The DNA of the CDR3 is TGTGCCACCAGCAGAGTCTCCTATGGCTACACCTTC. Its translation is CATSRVSYGYTF. V usage is TRBV15 and J usage is TRBJ1-2, with no clear D. The CDR3 loop spans 12 amino acids. Germline CDR1 reads LNHNV; CDR2 reads YYDKDF (reference sequence). Trimming stripped 1 base from V and 4 bases from J, with 4 bases between.

V gene TRBV19 combines with J gene TRBJ2-3, with 7 bases lining up with TRBD1. The J segment lost 1 base and the V segment lost 6 bases, leaving 19 bases of the junction unmatched. Germline V lookup: CDR1 LNHDA, CDR2 SQIVND (reference sequence). The CDR3 length is 19 residues. The CDR3: CASSLNRGAGGTRTDTQYF. CDR3 nucleotides: TGTGCCAGTAGCCTAAACAGGGGTGCGGGCGGAACCCGCACAGATACGCAGTATTTT. Full variable domain (outside the CDR3, taken from reference TRBV19 and TRBJ2-3): DGGITQSPKYLFRKEGQNVTLSCEQNLNHDAMYWYRQDPGQGLRLIYYSQIVNDFQKGDIAEGYSVSREKKESFPLTVTSAQKNPTAFYLCASSLNRGAGGTRTDTQYFGPGTRLTVL.

This sequence joins TRBV28 and TRBJ2-7; 9 bases are shared with TRBD1. The CDR3 has 14 residues. From germline, CDR1 is MDHEN and CDR2 SYDVKM. The V segment lost 4 bases and the J segment 4 bases; nucleotides outside the gene matches: 5. CDR3 DNA: TGTGCCAGCAGTTGGGGGACAGGGCTATACGAGCAGTACTTC. It specifies CASSWGTGLYEQYF.

The rearrangement links TRBV18 to TRBJ2-7; no clear D gene. This CDR3 spans 14 amino acids. Germline V lookup: CDR1 KGHSH, CDR2 LQKENI. The V end was cut by 1 base, the J end by 4 bases, with 11 bases between. The CDR3 coding sequence is TGTGCCAGCTCACCACGGTCAGTCGGGTACGAGCAGTACTTC. Translated, it gives CASSPRSVGYEQYF. Full variable domain (outside the CDR3, taken from reference TRBV18 and TRBJ2-7): NAGVMQNPRHLVRRRGQEARLRCSPMKGHSHVYWYRQLPEEGLKFMVYLQKENIIDESGMPKERFSAEFPKEGPSILRIQQVVRGDSAAYFCASSPRSVGYEQYFGPGTRLTVT.

The rearrangement joins TRBV5-4 to TRBJ2-1; D not certain. With 4 bases removed from V and 4 bases from J, the gap between germline ends came to 3 bases. This CDR3 spans 11 amino acids. CDR1 is SGHNT and CDR2 is YYREEE in the germline V gene (reference sequence). The CDR3 region has the DNA TGTGCCAGCAGCCTATACAATGAGCAGTTCTTC. It encodes CASSLYNEQFF.

The rearrangement links TRBV7-9 to TRBJ2-3; 7 bases line up with TRBD2. The germline V gene has CDR1 SEHNR and CDR2 FQNEAQ (reference sequence). V lost 5 bases and J lost 2; bases outside the gene matches: 7. The CDR3 totals 15 residues. The CDR3 protein is CASSPGLLNTDTQYF. In DNA form, the CDR3 reads TGTGCCAGCAGCCCGGGACTACTGAACACAGATACGCAGTATTTT.

V usage is TRBV27 and J usage is TRBJ2-1; 11 positions match TRBD1. Germline V lookup: CDR1 MNHEY, CDR2 SMNVEV (reference sequence). The CDR3 covers 17 residues. The junction had 8 bases not matched to a gene; V was cut back by 3 bases and J by 4 bases. In DNA, the CDR3 is TGTGCCAGCAGTTTTCCCGGACAGGGGGCTTTATACAATGAGCAGTTCTTC. Translation gives CASSFPGQGALYNEQFF.

This clone is a singleton in its sample. This chain connects TRBV20-1 to TRBJ2-7, with D perhaps TRBD1 (5 bases). This CDR3 region has 11 residues. Germline V gene data show CDR1 as DFQATT and CDR2 as SNEGSKA (reference sequence). The CDR3 DNA is TGCTCGCGACGGCAGGGCTACGAGCAGTACTTC. It specifies CSRRQGYEQYF.

The rearrangement joins TRBV29-1 to TRBJ2-7; 9 bases match TRBD1. The CDR3 extends over 15 amino acids. With 1 base clipped from V and 5 bases from J, the junction kept 9 bases outside the gene matches. From germline, CDR1 is SQVTM and CDR2 ANQGSEA. CDR3: CSVEGGGQGWDEQYF. CDR3 DNA: TGCAGCGTTGAAGGCGGGGGACAGGGTTGGGACGAGCAGTACTTC.

V usage is TRBV9 and J usage is TRBJ2-3; 10 bases agree with TRBD2. The CDR3 sequence is 16 residues long. J was trimmed by 6 bases and V by 2 bases; bases with no gene match: 9. Germline assignment: CDR1 SGDLS and CDR2 YYNGEE. CDR3 nucleotides: TGTGCCAGCAGCGTGAAGCGGGAGGGTCTAGGGGATACGCAGTATTTT. Its protein is CASSVKREGLGDTQYF.

This rearrangement joins TRBV2 to TRBJ2-3, with 7 bases aligning to TRBD2. The CDR3 spans 15 residues. With 3 bases clipped from V and 4 bases from J, the junction kept 7 bases outside the gene matches. Per the germline V gene, CDR1 is SNHLY and CDR2 is FYNNEI. The CDR3 DNA follows: TGTGCCAGCAGTGATATAGCGCTAGCGGCAGATACGCAGTATTTT. This codes for CASSDIALAADTQYF.

This chain links TRBV6-5 with TRBJ2-6; no reliable D call. The CDR3 contains 15 residues. Trimming took off 5 bases at V and 2 bases at J, with 10 bases between the two ends. Germline V lookup: CDR1 MNHEY, CDR2 SVGAGI. In DNA, the CDR3 is TGTGCCAGCAGTCTCAGTCCCCCTGGGGCCAACGTCCTGACTTTC. Translation gives CASSLSPPGANVLTF.

V gene TRBV30 combines with J gene TRBJ2-2; 10 bases fit TRBD2. The germline V gene has CDR1 GTSNPN and CDR2 SVGIG (reference sequence). Losses at the gene ends were 3 bases for V and 0 bases for J; bases not matched to a gene: 7. CDR3 length: 17 amino acids. For the CDR3, the DNA is TGTGCCTGGAGAGGACTAGCGGAGATAGCGAACACCGGGGAGCTGTTTTTT. It translates to CAWRGLAEIANTGELFF.

This clone was counted only a few times. The chain recombines TRBV4-3 with TRBJ2-1; TRBD2 matches at 8 bases. The V gene's germline CDR1 is LGHNA and CDR2 YSLEER. The CDR3 runs 16 residues. With 0 bases clipped from V and 6 bases from J, the junction kept 7 bases outside the gene matches. CDR3 nucleotides: TGCGCCAGCAGCCAAGATAGAGGACTAGCCATCAATGAGCAGTTCTTC. It yields the protein CASSQDRGLAINEQFF.

As regards this clone: Mismatch with germline at one junction end may stem from a read error. The rearrangement joins TRBV12-5 to TRBJ2-1; the D gene could be TRBD1 or TRBD2 (5 bases each). Germline V lookup: CDR1 LGHNT, CDR2 FRNRAP. The CDR3 is made up of 16 amino acids. CDR3 sequence (DNA): TGTGCTAGTGCTTTGGGGCGGAGGAAATCCTACAATGAGCAGTTCTTC. Translation: CASALGRRKSYNEQFF. Full variable domain (remainder filled in from reference TRBV12-5 and TRBJ2-1): DARVTQTPRHKVTEMGQEVTMRCQPILGHNTVFWYRQTMMQGLELLAYFRNRAPLDDSGMPKDRFSAEMPDATLATLKIQPSEPRDSAVYFCASALGRRKSYNEQFFGPGTRLTVL.

This clone was counted once. The chain links TRBV28 to TRBJ2-1; D might be TRBD2 (6 bases). CDR3 size: 12 residues. Trimming removed 9 bases at V and 6 bases at J, with 12 bases between. CDR1 and CDR2 (germline): MDHEN, SYDVKM. DNA of the CDR3: TGTGCCAGTGGTAGCGGACCCAATGAGCAGTTCTTC. Its protein product is CASGSGPNEQFF.

The genes are TRBV18 and TRBJ2-1; 7 positions agree with TRBD1. This CDR3 region has 14 residues. Germline CDR1 and CDR2: KGHSH and LQKENI. V shed 2 bases and J 4 bases; nucleotides not matched to a gene: 2. CDR3 nucleotides: TGTGCCAGCTCACCAGAACAGGGGTACAATGAGCAGTTCTTC. This encodes CASSPEQGYNEQFF.